The subject of this entry is one TCR beta chain. The sample originates from a study of PD-1 blockade in mismatch repair-deficient tumors. Overall study context: Enrolled about 2012-2016, patients had progressing, pretreated mismatch repair-deficient cancers of around twelve types.

Profiled with immunoSEQ multiplex PCR; TCRdb holds only in-frame clones, not every one. Of some 120,000 clones listed, about 85% are singletons. Germline V gene lookup returns CDR1 SNHLY and CDR2 FYNNEI. Trimming removed 3 bases from V and 3 bases from J; junction bases left unmatched: 6. This CDR3 has 16 residues. The sample in question was peripheral blood, obtained 44 weeks after starting pembrolizumab. This clonotype was obtained from an adult with mismatch repair-deficient cancer. The chain combines TRBV2 with TRBJ2-3, with 10 bases that match TRBD2. The CDR3 region has the DNA TGTGCCAGCAGTGAGTGGTCTAGCGGGAGAACAGATACGCAGTATTTT. This codes for CASSEWSSGRTDTQYF.